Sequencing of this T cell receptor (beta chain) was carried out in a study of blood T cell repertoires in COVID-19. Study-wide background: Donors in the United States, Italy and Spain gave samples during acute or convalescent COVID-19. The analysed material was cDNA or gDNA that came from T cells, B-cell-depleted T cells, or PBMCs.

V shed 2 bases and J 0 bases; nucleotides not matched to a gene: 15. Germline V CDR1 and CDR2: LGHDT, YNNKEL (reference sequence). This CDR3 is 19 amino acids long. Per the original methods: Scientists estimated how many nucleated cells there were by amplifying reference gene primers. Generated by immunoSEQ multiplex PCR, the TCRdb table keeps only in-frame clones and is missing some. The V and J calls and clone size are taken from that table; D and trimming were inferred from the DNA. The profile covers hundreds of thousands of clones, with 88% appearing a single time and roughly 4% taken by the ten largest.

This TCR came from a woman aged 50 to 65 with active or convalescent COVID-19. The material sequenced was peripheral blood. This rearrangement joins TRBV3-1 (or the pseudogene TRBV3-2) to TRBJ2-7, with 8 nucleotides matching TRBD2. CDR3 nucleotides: TGTGCCAGCAGCCAACCTCGAGCGGGAGCGGGGTCGAGCTCCTACGAGCAGTACTTC. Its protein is CASSQPRAGAGSSSYEQYF.